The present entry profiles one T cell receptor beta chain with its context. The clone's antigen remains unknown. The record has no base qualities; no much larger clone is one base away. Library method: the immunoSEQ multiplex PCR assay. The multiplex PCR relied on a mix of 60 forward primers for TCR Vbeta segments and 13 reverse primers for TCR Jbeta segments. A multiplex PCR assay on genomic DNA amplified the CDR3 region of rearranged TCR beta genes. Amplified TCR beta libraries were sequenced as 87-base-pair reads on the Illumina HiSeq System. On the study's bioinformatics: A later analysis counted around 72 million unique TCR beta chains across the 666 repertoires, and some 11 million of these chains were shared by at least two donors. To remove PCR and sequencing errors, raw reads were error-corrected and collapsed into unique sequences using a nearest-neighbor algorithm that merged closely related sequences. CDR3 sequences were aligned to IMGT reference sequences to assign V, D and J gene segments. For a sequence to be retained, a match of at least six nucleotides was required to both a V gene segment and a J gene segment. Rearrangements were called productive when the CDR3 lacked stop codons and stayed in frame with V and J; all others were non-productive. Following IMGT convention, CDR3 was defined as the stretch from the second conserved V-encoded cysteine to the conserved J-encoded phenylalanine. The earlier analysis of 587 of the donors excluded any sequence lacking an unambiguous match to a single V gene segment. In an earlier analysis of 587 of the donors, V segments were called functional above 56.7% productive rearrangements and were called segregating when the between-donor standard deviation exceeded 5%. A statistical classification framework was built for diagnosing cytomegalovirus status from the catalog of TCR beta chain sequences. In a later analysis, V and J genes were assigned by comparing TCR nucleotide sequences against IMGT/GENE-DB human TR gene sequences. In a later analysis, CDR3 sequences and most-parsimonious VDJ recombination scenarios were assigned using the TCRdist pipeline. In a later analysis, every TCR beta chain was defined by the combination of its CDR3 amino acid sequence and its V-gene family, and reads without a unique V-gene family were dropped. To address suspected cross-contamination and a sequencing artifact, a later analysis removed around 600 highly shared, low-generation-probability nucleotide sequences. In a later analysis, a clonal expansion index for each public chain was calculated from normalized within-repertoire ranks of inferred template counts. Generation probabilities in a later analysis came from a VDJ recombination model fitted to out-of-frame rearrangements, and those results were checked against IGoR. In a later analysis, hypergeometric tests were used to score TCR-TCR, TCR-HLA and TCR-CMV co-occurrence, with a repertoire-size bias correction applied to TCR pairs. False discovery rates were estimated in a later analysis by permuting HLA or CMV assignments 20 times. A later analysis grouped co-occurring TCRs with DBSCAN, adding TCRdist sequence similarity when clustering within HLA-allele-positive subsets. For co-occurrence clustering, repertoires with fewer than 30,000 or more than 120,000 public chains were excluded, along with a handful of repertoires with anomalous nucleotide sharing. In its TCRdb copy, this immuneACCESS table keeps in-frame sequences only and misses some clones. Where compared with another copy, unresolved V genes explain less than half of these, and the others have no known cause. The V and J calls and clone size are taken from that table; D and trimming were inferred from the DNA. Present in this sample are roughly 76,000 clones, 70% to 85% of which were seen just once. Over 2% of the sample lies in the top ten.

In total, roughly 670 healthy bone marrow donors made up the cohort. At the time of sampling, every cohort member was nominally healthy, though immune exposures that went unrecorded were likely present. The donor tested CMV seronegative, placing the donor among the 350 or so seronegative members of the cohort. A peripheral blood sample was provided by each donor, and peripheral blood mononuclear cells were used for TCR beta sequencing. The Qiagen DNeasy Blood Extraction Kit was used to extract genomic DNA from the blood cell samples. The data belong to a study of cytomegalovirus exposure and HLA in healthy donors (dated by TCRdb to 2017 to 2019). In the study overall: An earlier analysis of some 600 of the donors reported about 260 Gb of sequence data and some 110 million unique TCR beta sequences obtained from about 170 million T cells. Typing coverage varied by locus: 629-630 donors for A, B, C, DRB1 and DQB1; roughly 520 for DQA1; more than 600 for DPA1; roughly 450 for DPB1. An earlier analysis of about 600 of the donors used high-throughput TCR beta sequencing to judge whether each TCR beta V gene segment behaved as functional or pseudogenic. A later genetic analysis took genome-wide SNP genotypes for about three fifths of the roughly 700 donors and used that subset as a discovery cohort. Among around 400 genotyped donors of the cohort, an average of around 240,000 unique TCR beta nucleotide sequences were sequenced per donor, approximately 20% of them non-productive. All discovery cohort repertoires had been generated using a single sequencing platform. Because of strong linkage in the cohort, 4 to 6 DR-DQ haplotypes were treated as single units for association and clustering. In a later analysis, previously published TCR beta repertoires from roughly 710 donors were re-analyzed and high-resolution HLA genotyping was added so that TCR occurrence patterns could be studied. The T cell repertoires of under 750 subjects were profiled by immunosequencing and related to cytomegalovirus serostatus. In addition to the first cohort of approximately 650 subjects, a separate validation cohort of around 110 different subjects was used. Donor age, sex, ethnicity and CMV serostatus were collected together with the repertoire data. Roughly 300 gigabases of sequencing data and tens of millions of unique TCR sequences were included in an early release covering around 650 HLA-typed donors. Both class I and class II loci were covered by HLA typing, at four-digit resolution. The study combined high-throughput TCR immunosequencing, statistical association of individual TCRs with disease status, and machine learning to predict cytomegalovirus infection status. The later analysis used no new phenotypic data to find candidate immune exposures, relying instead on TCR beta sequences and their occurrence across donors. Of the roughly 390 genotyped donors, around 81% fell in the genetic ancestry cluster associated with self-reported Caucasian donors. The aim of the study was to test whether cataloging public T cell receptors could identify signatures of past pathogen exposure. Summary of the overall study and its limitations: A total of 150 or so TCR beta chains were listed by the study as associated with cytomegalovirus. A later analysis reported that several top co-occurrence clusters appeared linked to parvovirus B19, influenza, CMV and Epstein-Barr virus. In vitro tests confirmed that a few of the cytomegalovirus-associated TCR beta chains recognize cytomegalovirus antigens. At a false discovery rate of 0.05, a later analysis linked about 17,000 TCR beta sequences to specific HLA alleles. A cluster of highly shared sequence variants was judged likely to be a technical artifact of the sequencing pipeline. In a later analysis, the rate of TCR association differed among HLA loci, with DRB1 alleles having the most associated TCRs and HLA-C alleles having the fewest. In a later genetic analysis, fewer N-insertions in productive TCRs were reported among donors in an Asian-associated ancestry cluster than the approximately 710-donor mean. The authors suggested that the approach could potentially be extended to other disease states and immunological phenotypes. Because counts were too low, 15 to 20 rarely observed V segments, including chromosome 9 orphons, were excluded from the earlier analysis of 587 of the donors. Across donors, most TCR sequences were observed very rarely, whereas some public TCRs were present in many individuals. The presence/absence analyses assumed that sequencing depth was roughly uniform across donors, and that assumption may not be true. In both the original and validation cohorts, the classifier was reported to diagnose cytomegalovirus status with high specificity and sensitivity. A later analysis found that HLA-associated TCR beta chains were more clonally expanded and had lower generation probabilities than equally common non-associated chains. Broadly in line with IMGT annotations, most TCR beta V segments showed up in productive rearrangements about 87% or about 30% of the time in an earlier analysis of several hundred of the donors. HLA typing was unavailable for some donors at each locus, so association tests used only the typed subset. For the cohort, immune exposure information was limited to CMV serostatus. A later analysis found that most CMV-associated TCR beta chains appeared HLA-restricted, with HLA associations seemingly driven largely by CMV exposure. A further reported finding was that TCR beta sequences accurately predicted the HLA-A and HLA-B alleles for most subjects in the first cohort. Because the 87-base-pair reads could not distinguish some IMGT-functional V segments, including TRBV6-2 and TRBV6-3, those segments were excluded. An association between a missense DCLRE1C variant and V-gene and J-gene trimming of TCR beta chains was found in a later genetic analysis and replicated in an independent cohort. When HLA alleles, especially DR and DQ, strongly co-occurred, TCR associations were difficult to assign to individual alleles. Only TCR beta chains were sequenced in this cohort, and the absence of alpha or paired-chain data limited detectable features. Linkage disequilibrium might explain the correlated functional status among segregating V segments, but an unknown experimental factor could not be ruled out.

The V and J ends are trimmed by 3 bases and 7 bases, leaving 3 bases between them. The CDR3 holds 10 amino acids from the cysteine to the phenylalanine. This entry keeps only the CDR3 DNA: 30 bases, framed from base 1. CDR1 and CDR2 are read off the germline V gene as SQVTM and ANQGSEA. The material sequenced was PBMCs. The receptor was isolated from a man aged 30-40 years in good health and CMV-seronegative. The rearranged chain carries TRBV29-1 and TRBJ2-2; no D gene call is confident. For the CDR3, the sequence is CSVESGELFF. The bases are TGCAGCGTTGAGAGCGGGGAGCTGTTTTTT.